These T cell receptor beta chains were read from a single sample in a study of blood T cell repertoires in COVID-19. The repertoire was sequenced with immunoSEQ multiplex PCR; TCRdb's copy has only in-frame clones and lacks some. The sample records 200,000 to 300,000 clones, more than 70% being singletons. The sequencing input was peripheral blood. The receptors originated from a woman in her 50s with acute or convalescent COVID-19. CDR3s include the opening cysteine and the closing phenylalanine or tryptophan. Fields, in order: clone size, V gene, J gene, D gene, CDR3 DNA, CDR3 protein. A D gene is named only where the DNA matches it firmly. Clone size is stated in some rows and not others, as once, few, many or a class when expanded.

>.|TRBV24-1|TRBJ2-5|.
TGTGCCACCAGTGACCCAAGGGGGGAGACCCAGTACTTC
CATSDPRGETQYF
>.|TRBV18|TRBJ2-7|.
TGTGCCAGCTCACCCCAAACTAGCTTCTACGAGCAGTACTTC
CASSPQTSFYEQYF
>.|TRBV2|TRBJ2-1|TRBD2
TGTGCCAGCGGTGAAGTAACGGGACTAGCGGCGTACAATGAGCAGTTCTTC
CASGEVTGLAAYNEQFF
>.|TRBV5-1|TRBJ2-6|.
TGCGCCAGCAGCTACCGTACGGCTGGGGCCAACGTCCTGACTTTC
CASSYRTAGANVLTF
>once|TRBV12-3/TRBV12-4|TRBJ2-3|.
TGTGCCAGCAGCCCCCAGGGAGATACGCAGTATTTT
CASSPQGDTQYF
>few|TRBV27|TRBJ1-3|.
TGTGCCAGCAGCGTGGGGGGGTGGGCTGGAAACACCATATATTTT
CASSVGGWAGNTIYF
>.|TRBV19|TRBJ2-1|TRBD2
TGTGCCAGTAGGAAAACATCCTCTTGGGGGGGCTCCTACAATGAGCAGTTCTTC
CASRKTSSWGGSYNEQFF
>once|TRBV7-3|TRBJ1-1|.
TGTGCCAGCAGCGCTCAGATGAACACTGAAGCTTTCTTT
CASSAQMNTEAFF
>.|TRBV30|TRBJ1-6|.
TGTGCCTGGAGTGTTAACTATCATTCACCCCTCCACTTT
CAWSVNYHSPLHF
>.|TRBV7-2|TRBJ2-7|.
TGTGCCAGCAGCCTCCGGACTCCTGGCTCCTACGAGCAGTACTTC
CASSLRTPGSYEQYF
>.|TRBV9|TRBJ2-7|.
TGTGCCAGCAGCGTATCTCGGGGGAACTACGAGCAGTACTTC
CASSVSRGNYEQYF
>.|TRBV30|TRBJ2-7|TRBD1
TGTGCCTGGAGTCTCCAGGGGGCAAGATACGAGCAGTACTTC
CAWSLQGARYEQYF
>.|TRBV2|TRBJ1-6|.
TGTGCCAGCAGTGAGCGATTTAATTCACCCCTCCACTTT
CASSERFNSPLHF
>.|TRBV7-9|TRBJ1-2|TRBD1
TGTGCCAGCAGCTCGCAGGGGGCTAAAGGCTACACCTTC
CASSSQGAKGYTF